The 27 T cell receptor beta chains reported below all come from one sample, sequenced in a study of blood T cells in healthy people across ages. Sample-barcoded 5' priming and a J-beta primer mix drove a second PCR of about 6 to 12 cycles. TCRdb independently ran MiXCR on the 5' RACE reads; one entry per CDR3 protein. This table has 1.5 million to 2 million distinct CDR3 sequences, about 50% appearing once. Specimen: blood. The receptors originated from a woman aged 35 to 49 in good health.

In this sample, this clonotype turned up a few times. The chain is built from TRBV4-3 and TRBJ2-3; D not resolved. V lost 0 bases, J lost 4 bases, and 17 bases lay in between. The CDR3 sequence is 17 residues long. Germline lookup yields CDR1 LGHNA and CDR2 YSLEER. CDR3: CASSQDVYGVRPDTQYF. Written as DNA, the CDR3 is TGCGCCAGCAGCCAAGATGTATATGGTGTTCGCCCAGATACGCAGTATTTT.

This clonotype was found a few times. This chain links TRBV28 with TRBJ2-7, with 9 bases fitting TRBD1. This CDR3 comprises 15 residues. Germline loops: CDR1 MDHEN, CDR2 SYDVKM. V shed 6 bases, J shed 0 bases, and the junction held 6 bases outside the gene matches. DNA of the CDR3: TGTGCCAGCAGGAGCAAGACAGGGGGCTCCTACGAGCAGTACTTC. The encoded protein is CASRSKTGGSYEQYF.

This clonotype has just a few counts. The chain combines TRBV4-3 with TRBJ2-1; D is unresolved. This CDR3 region has 15 residues. CDR1 LGHNA and CDR2 YSLEER come from the germline V gene. V lost 1 base and J 4 bases, leaving 11 bases between the germline ends. The CDR3 coding sequence is TGCGCCAGCAGCCAAGCTACAGCTAATTACAATGAGCAGTTCTTC. Encoded protein: CASSQATANYNEQFF.

V is TRBV4-3 and J is TRBJ2-4; D gene uncertain. The germline gives CDR1 LGHNA, CDR2 YSLEER. V gave up 0 bases and J gave up 0 bases, with 6 bases separating them. The CDR3 has 15 residues. CDR3 nucleotide sequence: TGCGCCAGCAGCCAAGAGTGGTTAGCCAAAAACATTCAGTACTTC. Translation gives CASSQEWLAKNIQYF.

With respect to this clonotype: One junction end disagrees with the germline gene, perhaps due to a read error. The chain uses TRBV2 and TRBJ1-2; D call uncertain. Germline loops: CDR1 SNHLY, CDR2 FYNNEI. This CDR3 contains 14 residues. CDR3 sequence: CATSREFPNYGYTF. CDR3 DNA sequence: TGTGCCACCAGTAGGGAGTTCCCTAACTATGGCTACACCTTC.

The chain employs TRBV4-3 and TRBJ2-7; 8 bases agree with TRBD1. V lost 4 bases, J lost 0 bases, and 2 bases stayed unmatched. The V gene's germline CDR1 is LGHNA and CDR2 YSLEER. This CDR3 is 14 amino acids long. This CDR3 is CASSRDRFSYEQYF. The CDR3 DNA is TGCGCCAGCAGCCGGGACAGGTTCTCCTACGAGCAGTACTTC.

This clonotype has a handful of counts. The CDR3 sequence is CASSWTSGSSNEQFF. For the CDR3, the DNA is TGCGCCAGCAGCTGGACTAGCGGGAGTTCCAATGAGCAGTTCTTC. The chain carries TRBV5-1 and TRBJ2-1; TRBD2 agrees at 13 bases. CDR3 size: 15 residues. CDR1 and CDR2 from the germline V gene are SGHRS and YFSETQ. Trimming at V came to 3 bases and at J to 6 bases, leaving 3 bases not matched to a gene.

This clonotype was recorded a few times. This chain links TRBV7-2 with TRBJ2-3, with D unclear. Germline V gene sequence: CDR1 SGHTA, CDR2 FQGNSA. V lost 2 bases and J lost 6, with 24 bases in between. This CDR3 has 18 amino acids. The CDR3 reads CASSLKGVSVSGVDTQYF. The CDR3, as DNA: TGTGCCAGCAGCTTAAAAGGTGTCTCCGTGTCGGGCGTCGATACGCAGTATTTT.

This clonotype has a count of ten or more. This rearrangement joins TRBV27 to TRBJ2-3; D remains unclear. Between the trimmed V and J ends, which lost 8 bases and 6 bases, there was a span of 12 bases. CDR3 length: 12 amino acids. Germline V gene sequence: CDR1 MNHEY, CDR2 SMNVEV (reference sequence). The CDR3 is CASSQTRDTQYF. CDR3 coding DNA: TGTGCCAGCTCTCAGACAAGGGATACGCAGTATTTT.

The chain recombines TRBV6-1 with TRBJ2-7; 7 nucleotides match TRBD1. This CDR3 comprises 14 residues. Germline CDR1 reads MNHNS; CDR2 reads SASEGT. With 6 bases clipped from V and 4 bases from J, the junction kept 9 bases outside the gene matches. DNA of the CDR3: TGTGCCAGCAGCATGCGAACAGGGGCGTACGAGCAGTACTTC. It codes for CASSMRTGAYEQYF.

The chain links TRBV4-3 to TRBJ2-1; D assignment may be TRBD1 or TRBD2 (5 bases each). V gave up 1 base and J gave up 7 bases, with 11 bases separating them. This CDR3 has 14 amino acids. The germline gives CDR1 LGHNA, CDR2 YSLEER. DNA for the CDR3: TGCGCCAGCAGCCAAGGCGACGAGGGGAATGAGCAGTTCTTC. It yields the protein CASSQGDEGNEQFF.

This clonotype was counted at least ten times. The CDR3 region is CSARTGGYEQYF. DNA of the CDR3: TGCAGTGCTAGGACAGGGGGCTACGAGCAGTACTTC. The V call is TRBV20-1, the J call TRBJ2-7; 9 positions match TRBD1. The CDR3 length is 12 residues. After removal of 3 bases from V and 3 bases from J, the junction contained 0 bases not matched to a gene. CDR1 and CDR2 from the germline V gene are DFQATT and SNEGSKA (reference sequence).

J is TRBJ2-6 and V is TRBV25-1; no definite D call. V was trimmed by 0 bases and J by 0 bases, leaving 6 bases between them. The CDR3 extends over 16 amino acids. Germline V gene sequence: CDR1 MGHDK, CDR2 SYGVNS. CDR3 nucleotide sequence: TGTGCCAGCAGTGAATATCGGAGCTCTGGGGCCAACGTCCTGACTTTC. It translates to CASSEYRSSGANVLTF.

The chain links TRBV20-1 to TRBJ2-5; 14 nucleotides line up with TRBD2. This CDR3 comprises 17 residues. In germline, CDR1 is DFQATT, CDR2 SNEGSKA (reference sequence). V was clipped by 4 bases and J by 7 bases; unmatched bases: 14. The CDR3, as DNA: TGCAGTGCTACAGGGACTAGCGGGGGTTTAAACTCAGGGACCCAGTACTTC. Protein sequence: CSATGTSGGLNSGTQYF.

The J gene is TRBJ1-1, the V gene TRBV12-3 or TRBV12-4; D remains ambiguous. The CDR3 length is 16 residues. V was cut by 3 bases and J by 5 bases, with 19 bases left in between. CDR3 in DNA: TGTGCCAGCAGTTTGGGAGGGCCCCGCCTGGGAACTGAAGCTTTCTTT. This encodes CASSLGGPRLGTEAFF.

This chain joins TRBV28 and TRBJ2-2, with 8 bases that match TRBD1. This CDR3 contains 16 residues. Germline CDR1 and CDR2: MDHEN and SYDVKM. The ends lost 3 bases at V and 1 base at J; junction bases unmatched: 4. The CDR3 DNA reads as TGTGCCAGCAGTTTGGTTGGGACAGGGAACACCGGGGAGCTGTTTTTT. It yields the protein CASSLVGTGNTGELFF.

This clonotype showed up just a few times. The chain carries TRBV27 and TRBJ2-6; 7 bases map to TRBD1. Losses at the gene ends were 2 bases for V and 4 bases for J; bases not matched to a gene: 11. The CDR3 is 18 amino acids. CDR1 and CDR2 from the germline V gene are MNHEY and SMNVEV (reference sequence). CDR3 in amino acids: CASSLSPLRGSGANVLTF. The CDR3 DNA reads TGTGCCAGCAGTTTAAGCCCACTCAGGGGGTCCGGGGCCAACGTCCTGACTTTC.

The chain employs TRBV10-2 and TRBJ2-1; D could derive from TRBD1 or TRBD2 (6 bases each). The ends were cut back, 7 bases at V and 4 bases at J, with 14 bases in the middle. In germline, CDR1 is WSHSY, CDR2 SAAADI. The CDR3 is 14 residues long. The CDR3 region has the DNA TGCGCCAGCACCAACGGGGGCCTGTACAATGAGCAGTTCTTC. Its translation is CASTNGGLYNEQFF.

The genes are TRBV6-6 and TRBJ2-3; weak D call: TRBD2 (7 bases). The CDR3 is 17 amino acids. Trimming removed 2 bases from V and 4 bases from J, with 19 bases in between. The germline V gene encodes CDR1 MNHNY and CDR2 SVGAGI (reference sequence). The CDR3 sequence is CASSYGGQRGESDTQYF. In nucleotides, the CDR3 is TGTGCCAGCAGTTACGGTGGACAGCGGGGTGAATCAGATACGCAGTATTTT.

This chain joins TRBV6-2 or TRBV6-3 and TRBJ2-5; 14 bases map to TRBD2. The CDR3 loop spans 16 amino acids. V shed 7 bases, J shed 1 base, and the junction held 5 bases outside the gene matches. In germline, CDR1 is MNHEY, CDR2 SVGEGT. Here the CDR3 reads CASTEGLAGGQETQYF. In DNA, the CDR3 is TGTGCCAGCACCGAAGGACTAGCGGGAGGCCAAGAGACCCAGTACTTC.

The rearrangement joins TRBV7-2 to TRBJ2-7; possibly TRBD1 or TRBD2 for D (5 bases each). The germline V gene encodes CDR1 SGHTA and CDR2 FQGNSA. Trimming shortened V by 1 base and J by 1 base, and 11 bases separated the two germline ends. The CDR3 is 15 residues long. CDR3 region: CASSLVSEGSYEQYF. For the CDR3, the DNA is TGTGCCAGCAGCTTAGTAAGCGAGGGGTCCTACGAGCAGTACTTC.

This chain links TRBV20-1 with TRBJ1-2, with D tentatively TRBD1 (6 bases). Trimming took off 6 bases at V and 7 bases at J, with 15 bases between the two ends. Per germline, CDR1 DFQATT and CDR2 SNEGSKA (reference sequence). The CDR3 covers 12 residues. The CDR3 sequence: CSASWGATGYTF. The CDR3 bases are TGCAGTGCCAGCTGGGGGGCCACTGGCTACACCTTC.

V gene TRBV7-9 combines with J gene TRBJ2-1; 12 bases are a match to TRBD2. CDR3 length: 16 residues. The V gene's germline CDR1 is SEHNR and CDR2 FQNEAQ (reference sequence). V was clipped by 4 bases and J by 5 bases; unmatched bases: 6. The CDR3 nucleotides are TGTGCCAGCAGCTCGGGGACTAGCGGGTTCCACAATGAGCAGTTCTTC. Encoded protein: CASSSGTSGFHNEQFF.

This clonotype has a handful of counts. The chain is built from TRBV5-1 and TRBJ2-5; D is uncertain. The CDR3 length is 14 residues. Trimming removed 0 bases from V and 5 bases from J, with 11 bases in between. Germline V lookup: CDR1 SGHRS, CDR2 YFSETQ. CDR3 coding DNA: TGCGCCAGCAGCTTGGCCAGATTTGGGGAGACCCAGTACTTC. This translates into CASSLARFGETQYF.

The chain employs TRBV7-2 and TRBJ2-5, with 11 bases aligning to TRBD2. CDR1 SGHTA and CDR2 FQGNSA come from the germline V gene. Trimming cost V 5 bases and J 5 bases; bases outside gene matches: 7. The CDR3 is 15 residues long. CDR3: CASSPVGTSGETQYF. CDR3 coding DNA: TGTGCCAGCAGCCCGGTCGGGACTAGCGGTGAGACCCAGTACTTC.

The rearrangement uses TRBV5-6 and TRBJ2-3; TRBD1 is a possible D gene (6 bases). V was clipped by 5 bases and J by 0 bases, with 13 bases between them. The CDR3 covers 15 residues. CDR1 is SGHDT, CDR2 YYEEEE, per germline. This CDR3 reads CASRFQGLSTDTQYF. The CDR3 region has the DNA TGTGCCAGCAGGTTTCAGGGGTTAAGCACAGATACGCAGTATTTT.

This clonotype was found a few times. This chain uses TRBV7-2 with TRBJ2-3; no clear D gene. The CDR3 spans 15 residues. Germline CDR1 and CDR2: SGHTA and FQGNSA. V shed 3 bases and J shed 3 bases, with 13 bases lying between them. CDR3 protein: CASSFVVWGTDTQYF. The CDR3 DNA follows: TGTGCCAGCAGCTTTGTGGTCTGGGGAACAGATACGCAGTATTTT.